This T cell receptor (beta chain) was sequenced for a study of T cell responses to AZD1222 COVID-19 vaccine. Study summary: Second doses that came at about 4 or about 12 weeks were put together. Study-wide results and caveats: Vaccine-related CD4 TCRs covered spike, predominating at 160-218 and 743-854.

Generated by immunoSEQ multiplex PCR, the TCRdb table keeps only in-frame clones and is missing some. The sample shows more than 65,000 clones, roughly nine tenths of them seen only once. V lost 4 bases to trimming and J lost 1 base, with 10 bases between them. Germline V gene lookup returns CDR1 MNHEY and CDR2 SVGAGI. The CDR3 consists of 14 residues. Details on this clone: The antigen remains undetermined.

The TCR sequence derives from an adult in good health. The sample was peripheral blood, taken on day 0 of AZD1222 vaccination. The rearrangement links TRBV6-5 to TRBJ1-1; tentatively, D is TRBD1 (5 bases). The CDR3 loop is CASSLEGRNTEAFF. CDR3 coding DNA: TGTGCCAGCAGTTTAGAGGGGCGGAACACTGAAGCTTTCTTT.